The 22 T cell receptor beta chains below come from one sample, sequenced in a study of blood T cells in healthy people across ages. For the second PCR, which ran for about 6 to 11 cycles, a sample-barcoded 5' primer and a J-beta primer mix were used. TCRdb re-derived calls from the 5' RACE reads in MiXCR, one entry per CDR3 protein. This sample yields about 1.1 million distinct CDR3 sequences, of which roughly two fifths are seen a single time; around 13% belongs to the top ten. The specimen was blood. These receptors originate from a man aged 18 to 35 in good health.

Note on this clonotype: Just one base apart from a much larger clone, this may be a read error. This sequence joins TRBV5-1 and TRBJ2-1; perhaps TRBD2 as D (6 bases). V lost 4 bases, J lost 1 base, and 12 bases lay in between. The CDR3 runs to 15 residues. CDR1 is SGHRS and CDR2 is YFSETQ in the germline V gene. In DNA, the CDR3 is TGCGCCAGCAGCCGCCCTAGCGTGTCCTACAATGAGCAGTTCTTC. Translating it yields CASSRPSVSYNEQFF. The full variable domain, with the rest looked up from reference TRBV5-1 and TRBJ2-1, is KAGVTQTPRYLIKTRGQQVTLSCSPISGHRSVSWYQQTPGQGLQFLFEYFSETQRNKGNFPGRFSGRQFSNSRSEMNVSTLELGDSALYLCASSRPSVSYNEQFFGPGTRLTVL.

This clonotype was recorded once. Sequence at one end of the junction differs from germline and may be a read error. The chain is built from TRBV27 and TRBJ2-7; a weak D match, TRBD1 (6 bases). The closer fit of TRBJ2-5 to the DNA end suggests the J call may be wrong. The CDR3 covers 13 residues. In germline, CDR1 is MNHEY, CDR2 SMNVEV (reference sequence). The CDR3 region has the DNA TGTGCCGGCAGTGTAGGGGGTCAAGAGACCCAGTACTTC. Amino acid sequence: CAGSVGGQETQYF.

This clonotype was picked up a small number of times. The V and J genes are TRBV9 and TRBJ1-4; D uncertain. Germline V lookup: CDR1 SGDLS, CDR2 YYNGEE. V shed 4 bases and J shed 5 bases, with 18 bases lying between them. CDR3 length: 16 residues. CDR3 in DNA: TGTGCCAGCAGCCCCCATTTGGAGGGATCGAATGAAAAACTGTTTTTT. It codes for CASSPHLEGSNEKLFF.

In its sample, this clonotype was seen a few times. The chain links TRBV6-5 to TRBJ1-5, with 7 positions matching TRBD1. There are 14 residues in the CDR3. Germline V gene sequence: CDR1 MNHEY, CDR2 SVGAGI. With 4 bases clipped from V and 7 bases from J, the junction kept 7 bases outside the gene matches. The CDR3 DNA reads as TGTGCCAGCAGTTCTCGACAGGGAAGCCAGCCCCAGCATTTT. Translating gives CASSSRQGSQPQHF.

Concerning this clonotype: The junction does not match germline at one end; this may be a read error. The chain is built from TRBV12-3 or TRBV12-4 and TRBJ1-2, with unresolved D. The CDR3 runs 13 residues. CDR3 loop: CASTPGQTYDYTF. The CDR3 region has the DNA TGTGCCAGCACCCCTGGGCAGACCTATGACTACACCTTC.

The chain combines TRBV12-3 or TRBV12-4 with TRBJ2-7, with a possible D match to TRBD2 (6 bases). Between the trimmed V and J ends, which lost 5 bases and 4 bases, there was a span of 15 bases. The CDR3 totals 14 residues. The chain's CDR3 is CASSPRESQYEQYF. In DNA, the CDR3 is TGTGCCAGCAGTCCACGGGAGAGCCAATACGAGCAGTACTTC.

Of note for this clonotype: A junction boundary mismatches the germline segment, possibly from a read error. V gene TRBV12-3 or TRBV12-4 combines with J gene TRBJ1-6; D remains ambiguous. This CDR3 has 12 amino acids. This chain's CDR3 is CASSSNKSPLHF. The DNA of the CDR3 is TGTGCCAGCAGCTCAAATAAGTCACCCCTCCACTTT.

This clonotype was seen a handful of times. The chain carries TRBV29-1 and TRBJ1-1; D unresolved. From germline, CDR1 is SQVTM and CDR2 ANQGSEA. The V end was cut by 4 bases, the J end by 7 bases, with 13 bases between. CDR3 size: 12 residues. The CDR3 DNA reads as TGCAGCGTTGGGCAGGCGGTAGGTGAAGCTTTCTTT. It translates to CSVGQAVGEAFF.

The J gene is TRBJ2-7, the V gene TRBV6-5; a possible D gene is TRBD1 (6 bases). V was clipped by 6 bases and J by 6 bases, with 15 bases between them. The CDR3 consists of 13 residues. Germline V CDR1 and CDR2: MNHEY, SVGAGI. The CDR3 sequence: CASRSIQGFEQYF. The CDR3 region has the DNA TGTGCCAGCAGATCGATTCAGGGGTTCGAGCAGTACTTC.

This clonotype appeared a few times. The CDR3 DNA follows: TGCGCCAGCAGCCAAGAGCCGAGAGATACGCAGTATTTT. This sequence encodes CASSQEPRDTQYF. The V call is TRBV4-1, the J call TRBJ2-3; D remains ambiguous. Trimming took off 0 bases at V and 5 bases at J, with 6 bases between the two ends. The length of the CDR3 is 13 residues. Per the germline V gene, CDR1 is MGHRA and CDR2 is YSYEKL.

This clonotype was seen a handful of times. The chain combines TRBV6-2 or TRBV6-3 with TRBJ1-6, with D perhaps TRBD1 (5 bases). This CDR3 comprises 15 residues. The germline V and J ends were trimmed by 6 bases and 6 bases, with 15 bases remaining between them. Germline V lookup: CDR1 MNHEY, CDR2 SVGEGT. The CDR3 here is CASSPAGASNSPLHF. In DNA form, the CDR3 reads TGTGCCAGCAGCCCGGCTGGGGCAAGTAATTCACCCCTCCACTTT.

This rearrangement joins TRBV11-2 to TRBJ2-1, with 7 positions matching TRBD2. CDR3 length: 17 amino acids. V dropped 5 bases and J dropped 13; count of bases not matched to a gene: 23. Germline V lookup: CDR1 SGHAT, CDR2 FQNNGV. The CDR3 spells CASSTPLGGKYQETQFF. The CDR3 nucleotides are TGTGCCAGCAGCACACCTTTGGGGGGGAAGTACCAAGAGACCCAGTTCTTC.

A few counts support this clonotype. CDR3 protein: CASSLRPGLRMGTQYF. The CDR3 DNA reads as TGTGCCAGCAGCTTACGTCCGGGCCTTCGGATGGGGACCCAGTACTTC. The chain carries TRBV7-7 and TRBJ2-5; no definite D call. The CDR3 contains 16 residues. V was shortened by 2 bases and J by 7 bases, with 20 bases between the two germline ends. Germline V gene data show CDR1 as SSHAT and CDR2 as FNYEAQ (reference sequence).

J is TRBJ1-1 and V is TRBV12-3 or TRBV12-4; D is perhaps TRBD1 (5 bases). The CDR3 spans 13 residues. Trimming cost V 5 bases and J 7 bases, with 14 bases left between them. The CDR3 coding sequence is TGTGCCAGCAGTCTCAGGGTGGATAATGAAGCTTTCTTT. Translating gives CASSLRVDNEAFF.

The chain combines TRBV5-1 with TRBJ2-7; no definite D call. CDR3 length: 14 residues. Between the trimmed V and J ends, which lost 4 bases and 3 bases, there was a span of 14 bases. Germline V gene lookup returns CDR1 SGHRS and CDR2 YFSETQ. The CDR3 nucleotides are TGCGCCAGCAGCCCGTTAAAGGGTGGCTACGAGCAGTACTTC. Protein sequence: CASSPLKGGYEQYF.

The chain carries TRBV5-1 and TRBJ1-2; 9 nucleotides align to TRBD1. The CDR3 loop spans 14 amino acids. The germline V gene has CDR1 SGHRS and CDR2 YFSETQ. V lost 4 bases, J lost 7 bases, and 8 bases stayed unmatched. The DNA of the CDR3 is TGCGCCAGCAGCCCGGACTCGGGACAGGGTGGCTACACCTTC. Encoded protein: CASSPDSGQGGYTF.

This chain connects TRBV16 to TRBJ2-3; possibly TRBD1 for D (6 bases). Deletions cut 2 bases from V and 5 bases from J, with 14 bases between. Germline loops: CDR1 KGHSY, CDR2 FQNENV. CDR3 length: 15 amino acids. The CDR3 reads CASSQISRDKDTQYF. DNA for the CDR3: TGTGCCAGCAGCCAAATCTCCCGGGACAAAGATACGCAGTATTTT.

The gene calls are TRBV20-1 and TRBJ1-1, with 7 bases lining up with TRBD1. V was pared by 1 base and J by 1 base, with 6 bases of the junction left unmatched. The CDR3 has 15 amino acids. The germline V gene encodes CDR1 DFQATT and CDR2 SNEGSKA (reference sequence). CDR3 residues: CSARGQGVWNTEAFF. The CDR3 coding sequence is TGCAGTGCTAGAGGACAGGGAGTATGGAACACTGAAGCTTTCTTT.

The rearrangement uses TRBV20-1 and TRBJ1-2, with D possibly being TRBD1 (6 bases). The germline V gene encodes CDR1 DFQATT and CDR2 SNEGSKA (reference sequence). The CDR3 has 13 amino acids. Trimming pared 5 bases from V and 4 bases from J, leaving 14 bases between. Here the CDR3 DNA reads TGCAGTGCTGGGGGCGGTGTCGCCTATGGCTACACCTTC. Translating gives CSAGGGVAYGYTF.

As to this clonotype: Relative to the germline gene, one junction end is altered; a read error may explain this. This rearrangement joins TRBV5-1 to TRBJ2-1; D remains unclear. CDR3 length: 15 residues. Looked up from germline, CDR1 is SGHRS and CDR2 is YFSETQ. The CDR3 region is CASSLAHSSYSEQFF. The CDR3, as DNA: TGCGCCAGCAGCTTGGCTCACAGCTCCTACAGTGAGCAGTTCTTC.

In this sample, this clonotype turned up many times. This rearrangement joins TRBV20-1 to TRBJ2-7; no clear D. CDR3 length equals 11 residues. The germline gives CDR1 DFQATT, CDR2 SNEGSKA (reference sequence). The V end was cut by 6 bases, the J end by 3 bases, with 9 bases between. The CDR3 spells CSAISGYEQYF. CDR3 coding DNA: TGCAGTGCCATCTCGGGCTACGAGCAGTACTTC.

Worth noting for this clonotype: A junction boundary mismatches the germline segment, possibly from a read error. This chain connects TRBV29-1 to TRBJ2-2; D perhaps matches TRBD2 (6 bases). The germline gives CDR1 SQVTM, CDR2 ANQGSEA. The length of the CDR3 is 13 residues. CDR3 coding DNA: TGCAGCGCAGGGACTCCGAACGCCGGGGAGCTGTTTTTT. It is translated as CSAGTPNAGELFF.